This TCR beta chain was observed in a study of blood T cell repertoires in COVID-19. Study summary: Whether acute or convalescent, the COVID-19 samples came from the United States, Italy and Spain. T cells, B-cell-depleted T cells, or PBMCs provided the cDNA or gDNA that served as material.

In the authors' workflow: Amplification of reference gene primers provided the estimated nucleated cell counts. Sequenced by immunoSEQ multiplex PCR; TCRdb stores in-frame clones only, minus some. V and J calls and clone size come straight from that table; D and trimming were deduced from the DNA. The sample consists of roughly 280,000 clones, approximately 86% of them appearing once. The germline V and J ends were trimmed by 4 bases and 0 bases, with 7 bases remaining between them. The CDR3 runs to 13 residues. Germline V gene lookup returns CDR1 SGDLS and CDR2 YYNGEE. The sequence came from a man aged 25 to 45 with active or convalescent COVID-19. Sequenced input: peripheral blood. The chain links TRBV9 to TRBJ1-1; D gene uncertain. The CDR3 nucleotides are TGTGCCAGCAGCCCGGAGTTGAACACTGAAGCTTTCTTT. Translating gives CASSPELNTEAFF.